What follows are 5 T cell receptor beta chains derived from one specimen sequenced in a study of siplizumab effects on memory and regulatory T cells. Data came from immunoSEQ multiplex PCR; TCRdb stores just in-frame clones and leaves some out. Among 110,000 or so clones listed, about 92% were seen once. Sequencing was done on a sample of CD4+ T cells sorted from blood. The receptors come from a human donor in good health.

V usage is TRBV7-3 and J usage is TRBJ2-5; no firm D call. V lost 4 bases, J lost 3 bases, and 9 bases lay in between. The CDR3 loop spans 13 amino acids. Germline lookup yields CDR1 SGHTA and CDR2 FQGTGA. The CDR3 nucleotides read TGTGCCAGCAGCTATGGCCCAGAAGAGACCCAGTACTTC. This translates into CASSYGPEETQYF.

This clone showed up just once. V and J are TRBV21-1 and TRBJ1-5. TRBV21-1 is a pseudogene locus. This CDR3 is 16 amino acids long. The CDR3 DNA sequence: TGTGCCATCATGGGACCCGCTTTAATGAAGGTACAGCCCCAGCATTTT. Translation gives CAIMGPALMKVQPQHF.

The chain carries TRBV27 and TRBJ2-7; 14 bases agree with TRBD2. The CDR3 is 14 residues long. Germline-derived CDR1 and CDR2 are MNHEY and SMNVEV (reference sequence). After removal of 6 bases from V and 6 bases from J, the junction contained 4 bases not matched to a gene. The CDR3 nucleotides are TGTGCCAGCAGGGGACTAGCGGGAGTTTCCGAGCAGTACTTC. This gives the protein CASRGLAGVSEQYF.

The J gene is TRBJ2-3, the V gene TRBV2, with 12 positions matching TRBD2. The CDR3 is made up of 19 amino acids. Germline V gene lookup returns CDR1 SNHLY and CDR2 FYNNEI. The trim removed 5 bases at V and 4 bases at J, leaving 16 bases unmatched. CDR3 amino acids: CASSPPGQGLAGRADTQYF. Here the CDR3 DNA reads TGTGCCAGCAGTCCCCCCGGACAGGGACTAGCGGGCAGGGCAGATACGCAGTATTTT.

This chain connects TRBV7-6 to TRBJ2-1; D unclear. This CDR3 is 11 amino acids long. Trimming cost V 0 bases and J 10 bases, with 4 bases left between them. The germline V gene encodes CDR1 SGHVS and CDR2 FNYEAQ. This chain's CDR3 is CASSLAGEQFF. In DNA, the CDR3 is TGTGCCAGCAGCTTAGCCGGGGAGCAGTTCTTC.